The T cell receptor (beta chain) under discussion was sequenced for a study of shared clonotypes between healthy human individuals. Each donor was a Caucasian adult residing in Nashville, Tennessee. V was clipped by 5 bases and J by 2 bases; unmatched bases: 8. This CDR3 is 16 amino acids long. Per the germline V gene, CDR1 is SGHVS and CDR2 is FQNEAQ. Some clones are missing from TCRdb's copy, which holds only in-frame ones; the method was immunoSEQ multiplex PCR. The profile shows around 2,000,000 clones, roughly 95% of them singletons. This clonotype originated in a young man in good health. The sample was naive CD4+ T cells sorted from blood. Subset given: CD45RA+ positively selected. This chain joins TRBV7-8 and TRBJ2-1, with 8 bases lining up with TRBD1. The CDR3 protein is CASSLRTGKTYNEQFF. In DNA form, the CDR3 reads TGTGCCAGCAGCCTCCGGACAGGGAAGACCTACAATGAGCAGTTCTTC.